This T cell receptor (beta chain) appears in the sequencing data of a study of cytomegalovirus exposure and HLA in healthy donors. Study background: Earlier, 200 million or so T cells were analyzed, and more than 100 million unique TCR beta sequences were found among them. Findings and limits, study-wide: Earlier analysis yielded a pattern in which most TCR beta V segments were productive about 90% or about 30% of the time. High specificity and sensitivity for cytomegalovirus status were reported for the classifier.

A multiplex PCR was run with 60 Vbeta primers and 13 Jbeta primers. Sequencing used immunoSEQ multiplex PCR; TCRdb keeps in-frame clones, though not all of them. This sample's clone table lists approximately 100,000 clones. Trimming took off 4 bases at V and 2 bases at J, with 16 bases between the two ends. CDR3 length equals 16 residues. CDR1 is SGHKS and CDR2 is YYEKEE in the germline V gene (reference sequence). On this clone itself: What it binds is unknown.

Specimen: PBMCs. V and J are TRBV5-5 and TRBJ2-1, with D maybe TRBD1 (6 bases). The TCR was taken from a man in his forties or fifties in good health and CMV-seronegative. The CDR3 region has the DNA TGTGCCAGCAGCCAAGTCAGGGGATCGACCTACAATGAGCAGTTCTTC. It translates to CASSQVRGSTYNEQFF.